This T cell receptor beta chain was found in a study of T cells in Graves' hyperthyroidism and ophthalmopathy. Study context: Peripheral blood was drawn at first diagnosis, prior to all treatment.

The sample holds a few counts of this clonotype. Trimming took off 5 bases at V and 5 bases at J, with 9 bases between the two ends. The CDR3 length is 13 residues. Per the germline V gene, CDR1 is MDHEN and CDR2 is SYDVKM. RNA transcripts were the template for amplifying TCR beta CDR3 regions. During a first-round RT-PCR of the TCR CDR3, the HTBI primer set was used. Using its own MiXCR run on the multiplex PCR reads, TCRdb lists one record per CDR3 protein. Seen here are about 520,000 distinct CDR3 sequences, 20% observed once, and the top ten hold approximately 25%. This TCR came from a man younger than 35 with Graves' hyperthyroidism. The gene calls are TRBV28 and TRBJ2-2; D not certain. Sequences were obtained from blood. The CDR3 DNA reads TGTGCCAGCAGTCCCCCAACAACCGGGGAGCTGTTTTTT. It encodes CASSPPTTGELFF.